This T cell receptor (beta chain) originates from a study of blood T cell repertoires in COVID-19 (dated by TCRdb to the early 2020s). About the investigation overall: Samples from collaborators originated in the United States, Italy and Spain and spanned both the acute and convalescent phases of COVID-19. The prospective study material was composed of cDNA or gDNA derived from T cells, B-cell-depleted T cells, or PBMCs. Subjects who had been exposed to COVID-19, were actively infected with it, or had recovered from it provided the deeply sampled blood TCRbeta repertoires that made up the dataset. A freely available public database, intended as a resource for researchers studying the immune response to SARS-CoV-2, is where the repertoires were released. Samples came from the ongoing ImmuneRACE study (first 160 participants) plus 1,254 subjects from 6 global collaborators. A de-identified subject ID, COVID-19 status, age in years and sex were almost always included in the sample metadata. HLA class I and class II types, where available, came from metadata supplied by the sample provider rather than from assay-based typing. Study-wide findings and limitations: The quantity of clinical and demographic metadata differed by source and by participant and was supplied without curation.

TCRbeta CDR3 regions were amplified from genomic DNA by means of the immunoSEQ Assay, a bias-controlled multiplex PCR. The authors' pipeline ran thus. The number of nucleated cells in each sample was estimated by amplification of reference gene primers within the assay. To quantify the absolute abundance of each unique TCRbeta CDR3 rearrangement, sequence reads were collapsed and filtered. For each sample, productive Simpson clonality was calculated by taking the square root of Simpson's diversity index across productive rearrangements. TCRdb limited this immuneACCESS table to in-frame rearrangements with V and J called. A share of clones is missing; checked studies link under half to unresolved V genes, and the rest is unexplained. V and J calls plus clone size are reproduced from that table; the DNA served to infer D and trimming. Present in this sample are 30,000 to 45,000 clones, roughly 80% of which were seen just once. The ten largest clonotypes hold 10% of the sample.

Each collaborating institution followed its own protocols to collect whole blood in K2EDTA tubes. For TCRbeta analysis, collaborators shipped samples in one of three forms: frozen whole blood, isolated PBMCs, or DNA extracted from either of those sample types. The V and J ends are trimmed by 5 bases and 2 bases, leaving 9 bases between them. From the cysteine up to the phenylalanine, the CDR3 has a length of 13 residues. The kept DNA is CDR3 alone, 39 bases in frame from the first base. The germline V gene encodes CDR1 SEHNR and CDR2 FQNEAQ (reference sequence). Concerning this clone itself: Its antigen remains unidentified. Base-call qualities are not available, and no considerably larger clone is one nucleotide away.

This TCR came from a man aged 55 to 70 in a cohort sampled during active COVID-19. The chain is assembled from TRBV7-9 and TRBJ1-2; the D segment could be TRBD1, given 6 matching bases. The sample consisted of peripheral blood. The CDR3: CASSPGQNYGYTF. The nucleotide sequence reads TGTGCCAGCAGCCCAGGACAGAACTATGGCTACACCTTC.